Listed below are T cell receptor beta chains from one sample, sequenced in a study of blood T cell repertoires in COVID-19. Using immunoSEQ multiplex PCR, the repertoire was profiled, and TCRdb retains in-frame clones only, with some absent. Of roughly 230,000 clones in the sample, approximately 84% were seen once. What was sequenced was PBMCs or T cells enriched from blood (not recorded which). All receptors derive from a man aged 50-60 years who had recovered from COVID-19. Each CDR3 is given with its conserved first and last residue. The D gene is left open where the match is weak. Clone size is shown for a subset of rows, as once, few, many or a class of expanded clone.

d_call j_call v_call clone_size cdr3_aa cdr3_nt
- TRBJ2-7 TRBV2 few CASGRGVYEQYF TGTGCCAGCGGTCGCGGGGTTTACGAGCAGTACTTC
- TRBJ1-1 TRBV7-2 once CASSWEMNTEAFF TGTGCCAGCAGCTGGGAGATGAACACTGAAGCTTTCTTT
TRBD2 TRBJ2-7 TRBV5-1 - CASSLRGVRHDEQYF TGCGCCAGCAGCTTGCGGGGGGTTCGTCACGACGAGCAGTACTTC
- TRBJ2-2 TRBV2 - CADTDLGGKNTGELFF TGTGCCGATACCGATCTAGGAGGCAAGAACACCGGGGAGCTGTTTTTT
- TRBJ2-1 TRBV5-1 - CASSLEEGSTSYNEQFF TGCGCCAGCAGCTTGGAAGAGGGTTCTACTTCCTACAATGAGCAGTTCTTC
TRBD1 TRBJ2-5 TRBV9 - CASSVVATGAETQYF TGTGCCAGCAGCGTAGTGGCGACAGGGGCCGAGACCCAGTACTTC
- TRBJ2-7 TRBV27 many CASRRGASSIYEQYF TGTGCCAGCCGCCGGGGAGCTAGCAGTATTTACGAGCAGTACTTC
- TRBJ1-3 TRBV5-1 - CASSLAQGTGNTIYF TGCGCCAGCAGCTTGGCCCAGGGGACTGGAAACACCATATATTTT
- TRBJ2-1 TRBV6-4 many CASSEARGASFNEQFF TGTGCCAGCAGTGAAGCCAGGGGGGCATCATTCAATGAGCAGTTCTTC
- TRBJ1-5 TRBV19 - CASTEFWTASNQPQHF TGTGCCAGTACCGAGTTTTGGACAGCGAGCAATCAGCCCCAGCATTTT
- TRBJ1-4 TRBV19 - CASRISATNEKLFF TGTGCCAGTAGGATCAGCGCAACTAATGAAAAACTGTTTTTT
TRBD2 TRBJ2-5 TRBV7-2 few CASSLGGGGQETQYF TGTGCCAGCAGCTTAGGAGGCGGGGGCCAAGAGACCCAGTACTTC
- TRBJ1-1 TRBV2 - CATSSKMNTEAFF TGTGCCACCTCCTCTAAAATGAACACTGAAGCTTTCTTT
TRBD2 TRBJ2-2 TRBV5-1 - CASSLDQAGAGELFF TGCGCCAGCAGCTTGGACCAGGCGGGGGCCGGGGAGCTGTTTTTT
- TRBJ2-5 TRBV28 - CASRTPHRFDETQYF TGTGCCAGCAGAACTCCACACAGGTTCGACGAGACCCAGTACTTC
TRBD2 TRBJ2-1 TRBV5-4 once CASSLGSGGINEQFF TGTGCCAGCAGCTTGGGTAGCGGGGGGATAAATGAGCAGTTCTTC
- TRBJ1-3 TRBV5-1 - CASSLGAAGNTIYF TGCGCCAGCAGCTTGGGGGCAGCTGGAAACACCATATATTTT
TRBD1 TRBJ1-3 TRBV3-1/TRBV3-2 - CASSSTTGGSGNTIYF TGTGCCAGCAGCTCAACAACAGGGGGCTCTGGAAACACCATATATTTT
- TRBJ2-7 TRBV11-2 - CASSLGTSSSYEQYF TGTGCCAGCAGCTTAGGGACTTCGAGCTCCTACGAGCAGTACTTC
- TRBJ1-1 TRBV11-3 - CASSLQNTEAFF TGTGCCAGCAGCTTACAGAACACTGAAGCTTTCTTT
- TRBJ1-5 TRBV7-2 - CASSPSFGQPQHF TGTGCCAGCAGCCCTTCTTTCGGGCAGCCCCAGCATTTT
- TRBJ1-2 TRBV7-2 few CASSMLRVNDYGYTF TGTGCCAGCAGCATGTTGAGGGTTAACGACTATGGCTACACCTTC
- TRBJ2-3 TRBV20-1 - CSASKGPNSTDTQYF TGCAGTGCTAGTAAGGGGCCGAATAGCACAGATACGCAGTATTTT
- TRBJ2-1 TRBV7-8 - CASTLLREGAYNEQFF TGTGCCAGCACCCTCCTGAGGGAGGGGGCCTACAATGAGCAGTTCTTC
TRBD1 TRBJ2-1 TRBV4-1 - CASTRKTLTGTGGVSYNEQFF TGCGCCAGCACCCGCAAGACTCTGACCGGGACAGGGGGGGTATCCTACAATGAGCAGTTCTTC
- TRBJ1-2 TRBV5-1 - CASSLVGLDYYGYTF TGCGCCAGCAGCTTGGTGGGTTTGGACTACTATGGCTACACCTTC
- TRBJ2-1 TRBV7-9 - CASSSFYNEQFF TGTGCCAGCAGCTCCTTTTACAATGAGCAGTTCTTC
TRBD2 TRBJ2-1 TRBV6-2/TRBV6-3 - CASSSRGLAGEEYNEQFF TGTGCCAGCAGTTCCCGAGGACTAGCGGGAGAGGAGTACAATGAGCAGTTCTTC
TRBD1 TRBJ1-3 TRBV25-1 - CASSDRTGEWNTIYF TGTGCCAGCAGTGATCGGACAGGGGAGTGGAACACCATATATTTT
TRBD2 TRBJ2-3 TRBV9 - CASRPTSGNTDTQYF TGTGCCAGCAGGCCTACTAGCGGCAACACAGATACGCAGTATTTT
TRBD1 TRBJ1-2 TRBV6-4 few CASSRGQGADYTF TGTGCCAGCAGCCGGGGACAGGGGGCTGACTACACCTTC
TRBD1 TRBJ2-5 TRBV2 - CASSSNRGRETQYF TGTGCCAGCAGTTCTAACAGGGGTCGGGAGACCCAGTACTTC
- TRBJ2-5 TRBV19 - CASSGWEGQEETQYF TGTGCCAGTAGTGGGTGGGAGGGACAGGAAGAGACCCAGTACTTC
- TRBJ1-1 TRBV6-1 - CASSEEGLVDFTEAFF TGTGCCAGCAGTGAGGAGGGTCTCGTTGACTTCACTGAAGCTTTCTTT
- TRBJ2-2 TRBV4-3 once CASSQASTTGELFF TGCGCCAGCAGCCAAGCTAGTACCACCGGGGAGCTGTTTTTT
- TRBJ1-1 TRBV3-1/TRBV3-2 - CASSEQGRGREAFF TGTGCCAGCAGCGAGCAGGGCAGGGGACGTGAAGCTTTCTTT
- TRBJ2-3 TRBV21-1 once CATMREETF TGTGCCACCATGAGGGAGGAAACATTT
- TRBJ1-1 TRBV6-2/TRBV6-3 - CASSPRRDLYTEAFF TGTGCCAGCAGCCCCCGCAGGGATTTGTACACTGAAGCTTTCTTT
- TRBJ1-1 TRBV30 few CAWRGGARRNTEAFF TGTGCCTGGAGAGGGGGGGCGCGAAGGAACACTGAAGCTTTCTTT
TRBD1 TRBJ2-5 TRBV10-1 - CASINPTGPRETQYF TGCGCCAGCATTAACCCGACAGGGCCGCGGGAGACCCAGTACTTC